This T cell receptor (beta chain) was observed in a study of OX40 agonist ivuxolimab in advanced cancers. Whole-study context: Anti-PD-1, anti-PD-L1 or anti-CTLA-4 therapy given earlier was allowed, and approximately 40% had some.

Trimming pared 0 bases from V and 7 bases from J, leaving 13 bases between. The CDR3 consists of 15 residues. Looked up from germline, CDR1 is SGHRS and CDR2 is YFSETQ. This clone has a single count. Its antigen remains unidentified. TCRdb keeps only in-frame clones here, not all; method: immunoSEQ multiplex PCR. The table shows roughly 48,000 clones, with about 85% occurring only once. General study points: Researchers report that CD8+ T cells had, on average, more expanded clones than CD4+.

The input for sequencing was CD4+ or CD8+ T cells sorted from blood, taken in a trial of the OX40 agonist ivuxolimab. This TCR was recovered from an adult with an advanced solid tumor such as melanoma, head and neck, liver or kidney cancer. The rearrangement links TRBV5-1 to TRBJ1-4, with a possible D match to TRBD1 (5 bases). The CDR3 region has the DNA TGCGCCAGCAGCTTGGCATTTGGAGGGGTTGAAAAACTGTTTTTT. As protein: CASSLAFGGVEKLFF. The full variable domain, with the rest looked up from reference TRBV5-1 and TRBJ1-4, is KAGVTQTPRYLIKTRGQQVTLSCSPISGHRSVSWYQQTPGQGLQFLFEYFSETQRNKGNFPGRFSGRQFSNSRSEMNVSTLELGDSALYLCASSLAFGGVEKLFFGSGTQLSVL.